The 7 T cell receptor beta chains given below trace back to one sample, sequenced in a study of control samples from healthy donors and cancer patients. TCRdb's table, derived via immunoSEQ multiplex PCR, lists solely in-frame clones and lacks some. Of about 410,000 clones listed, around 90% are singletons. The specimen sequenced was PBMCs. These receptor sequences come from a man aged 35 to 55 with head and neck cancer.

This chain joins TRBV28 and TRBJ1-3; unclear D gene. The V end lost 5 bases, the J end lost 8 bases, and 7 bases lay between the germline ends. The germline V gene encodes CDR1 MDHEN and CDR2 SYDVKM. This CDR3 is built from 11 residues. The CDR3 DNA is TGTGCCAGCAGTGGGCTGGACACCATATATTTT. It translates to CASSGLDTIYF.

V is TRBV6-2 or TRBV6-3 and J is TRBJ1-4, with D possibly matching TRBD1 (5 bases). The CDR3 totals 15 residues. CDR1 is MNHEY, CDR2 SVGEGT, per germline. V was trimmed by 6 bases and J by 3 bases, leaving 14 bases between them. CDR3 sequence: CASSLRDLANEKLFF. In DNA form, the CDR3 reads TGTGCCAGCAGCCTCCGGGACCTGGCTAATGAAAAACTGTTTTTT.

A remark on this clone: Other DNA sequences within the sample encode an identical CDR3. The V gene is TRBV5-1, the J gene TRBJ1-5; TRBD1 might be the D (6 bases). Trimming took 2 bases from V and 4 from J, leaving 10 bases between them. The CDR3 has 14 residues. CDR1 is SGHRS and CDR2 is YFSETQ in the germline V gene. The CDR3 DNA is TGCGCCAGCAGCTTATCAGGGGATAATCAGCCCCAGCATTTT. It yields the protein CASSLSGDNQPQHF.

The genes are TRBV7-9 and TRBJ2-1; 11 bases are a match to TRBD2. With 0 bases clipped from V and 10 bases from J, the junction kept 5 bases outside the gene matches. Germline V lookup: CDR1 SEHNR, CDR2 FQNEAQ (reference sequence). The CDR3 length is 15 residues. The CDR3 DNA follows: TGTGCCAGCAGCTTAGCGATGCTAGCGGGGGGCGAGCAGTTCTTC. Encoded protein: CASSLAMLAGGEQFF.

The chain uses TRBV4-1 and TRBJ2-3, with 12 nucleotides matching TRBD2. Germline V CDR1 and CDR2: MGHRA, YSYEKL. Trimming removed 7 bases from V and 0 bases from J; junction bases left unmatched: 11. The CDR3 spans 18 residues. The CDR3 DNA reads TGCGCCAGCACACTAGCGGGGGGACCTAAATCTAGCACAGATACGCAGTATTTT. Translation gives CASTLAGGPKSSTDTQYF.

This chain connects TRBV3-1 (or the pseudogene TRBV3-2) to TRBJ1-4, with TRBD1 as a possible D gene (6 bases). The CDR3 is 17 residues long. The germline V gene encodes CDR1 LGHDT and CDR2 YNNKEL (reference sequence). Trimming took off 3 bases at V and 8 bases at J, with 22 bases between the two ends. CDR3 residues: CASSQRRGLGREEKLFF. The CDR3 DNA follows: TGTGCCAGCAGCCAGCGCCGGGGGCTGGGGCGAGAGGAAAAACTGTTTTTT.

V usage is TRBV30 and J usage is TRBJ2-5; TRBD2 agrees at 11 bases. The length of the CDR3 is 14 residues. The V and J ends lost 2 bases and 4 bases, in that order; junction bases with no gene match: 3. Per germline, CDR1 GTSNPN and CDR2 SVGIG (reference sequence). CDR3 nucleotides: TGTGCCTGGAGTCTAGGACTAGCGGGAGAGACCCAGTACTTC. This codes for CAWSLGLAGETQYF.